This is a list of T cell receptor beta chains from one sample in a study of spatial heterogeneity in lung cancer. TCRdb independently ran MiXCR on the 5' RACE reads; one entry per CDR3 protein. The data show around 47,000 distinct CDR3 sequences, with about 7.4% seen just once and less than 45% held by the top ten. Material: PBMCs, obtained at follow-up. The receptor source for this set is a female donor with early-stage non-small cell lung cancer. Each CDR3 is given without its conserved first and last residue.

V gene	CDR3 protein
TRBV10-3	AISPQLAGGLGEQF
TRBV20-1	SATDRRGGNQPQH
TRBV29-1	SVEIPYSYGYT
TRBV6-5	ASSYSAGTGGGGYT
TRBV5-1	ASRIQTGSYEQY
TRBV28	ASSSPIGGGFQETQY
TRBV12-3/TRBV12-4	ASSTQGGANQPQH
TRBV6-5	ASKLSGGDTQY
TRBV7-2	ASRRTATEQF
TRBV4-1	ASSLPGTGVEKLF
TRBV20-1	SAVVFGDQPQH
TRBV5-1	ASSMGFGDTEAF
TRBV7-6	ASSSHRGEQY
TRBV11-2	ASSSQGINYNEQF
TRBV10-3	AISEVGQGNEKLF
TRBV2	ASNPGRTDTQY
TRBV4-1	ASSQDSRGKRYGYT
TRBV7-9	ASSPGVVAEAF
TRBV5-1	ASSSGQVYEQY
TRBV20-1	SASRDRGGSIQY
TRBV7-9	ASSFLGRMNTEAF
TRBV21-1	ASRSHSGDSYEQY
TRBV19	ASSYRAMGETQY
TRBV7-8	ASSPTGKGYEQY
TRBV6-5	ASSYLQGVGNTIY
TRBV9	ASSKYTGTSESTQF
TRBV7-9	AGDGTAGHEQY
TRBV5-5	ASSPTSGGAGAKNIQY
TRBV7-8	ASRELAGASYNEQF
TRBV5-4	ASSDRDRVNSPLH
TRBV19	ASSSPHRGGGMNEQF
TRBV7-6	ASSANVGTGELF
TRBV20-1	SASYAGTPSYEQY
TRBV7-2	ASSLRIAGMGETQY
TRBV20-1	SARDKEQGGKLF
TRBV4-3	ASSQDMGPGELF
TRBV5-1	ASSRTSGNQETQY
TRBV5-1	ASSFTSGVSYEQY
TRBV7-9	ASSLKTPNEQF
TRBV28	ASSLGFRGTAF
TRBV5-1	ASSLDGKGYT
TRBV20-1	SASGTGGLYSNQPQH
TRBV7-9	ASSLGVGGPLSRRQY
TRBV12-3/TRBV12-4	ASSQEWGPGNEQF
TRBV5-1	ASSWTGSNEKLF
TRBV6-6	ASSLYDRWSNQPQH
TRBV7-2	ASSAGAGRTRETQY
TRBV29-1	SAALGSYNEQF
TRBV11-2	ASSSGGKNEQF
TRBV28	ASSSPQGGQPQH
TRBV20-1	SARSAGNTEAF
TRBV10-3	AITPDPSYGYT
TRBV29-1	SVGGSYEQY
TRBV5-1	ASSGRTGANEQF
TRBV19	ASSTRGREADEQY
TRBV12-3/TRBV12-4	ASSRSDRVPYEQY
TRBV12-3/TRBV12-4	ASILSRGRAF
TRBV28	ASTPADTLNTEAF